The 24 T cell receptor beta chains in this list originate from one sample, sequenced in a study of glioma-infiltrating T cells after dendritic cell vaccination. Time point specified: after dendritic cell vaccination, including at tumor progression/relapse. Sequencing was performed with immunoSEQ multiplex PCR; in TCRdb, only in-frame clones are kept and a portion is missing. This table holds about 50,000 clones, approximately 90% found once. This sample comprised blood, obtained after dendritic cell vaccination. The receptors were sampled from a human donor with glioblastoma.

V is TRBV2 and J is TRBJ1-1, with 9 positions matching TRBD1. V shed 7 bases, J shed 2 bases, and the junction held 8 bases outside the gene matches. Germline CDR1 and CDR2: SNHLY and FYNNEI. This CDR3 comprises 15 residues. CDR3: CASTRDRVGNTEAFF. The CDR3, as DNA: TGTGCCAGCACTAGGGACAGGGTGGGTAACACTGAAGCTTTCTTT.

The chain has TRBV28 and TRBJ2-3, with D possibly matching TRBD2 (6 bases). V lost 5 bases to trimming and J lost 6 bases, with 21 bases between them. Germline CDR1 is MDHEN and CDR2 is SYDVKM. CDR3 size: 16 residues. CDR3 loop: CASSLGLRGVTDTQYF. CDR3 nucleotide sequence: TGTGCCAGCAGTCTCGGACTGCGCGGGGTCACGGATACGCAGTATTTT.

The V and J genes are TRBV5-1 and TRBJ1-4; D perhaps matches TRBD1 (6 bases). The V gene lost 0 bases and the J gene lost 7 bases, with 13 bases spanning the gap. Germline CDR1 reads SGHRS; CDR2 reads YFSETQ. The CDR3 covers 15 residues. In nucleotides, the CDR3 is TGCGCCAGCAGCTTGGAGGCAGGGGCGTCTGAAAAACTGTTTTTT. Translated, it gives CASSLEAGASEKLFF.

The chain carries TRBV10-3 and TRBJ2-2, with 7 bases that match TRBD2. Germline-derived CDR1 and CDR2 are ENHRY and SYGVKD. Germline trimming cut 7 bases from V and 0 bases from J; bases unmatched to any gene: 11. This CDR3 has 17 residues. This chain's CDR3 is CAINVGGRAANTGELFF. In DNA, the CDR3 is TGTGCCATCAATGTAGGCGGGAGAGCAGCGAACACCGGGGAGCTGTTTTTT.

The rearrangement uses TRBV27 and TRBJ2-1, with unresolved D. Deletions cut 3 bases from V and 0 bases from J, with 6 bases between. Germline V lookup: CDR1 MNHEY, CDR2 SMNVEV (reference sequence). This CDR3 region has 14 residues. This chain's CDR3 is CASSFRSSYNEQFF. As DNA, the CDR3 is TGTGCCAGCAGTTTCCGGAGCTCCTACAATGAGCAGTTCTTC.

The count of this clone is one. This sequence joins TRBV5-4 and TRBJ2-5; TRBD2 matches 8 bases. The CDR3 runs 12 residues. Germline V gives CDR1 SGHNT, CDR2 YYREEE (reference sequence). The V gene end was trimmed by 9 bases and the J gene end by 4 bases; junction bases not matched to a gene: 5. The DNA for the CDR3 is TGTGCCATCGGGAGGGGGGGAGAGACCCAGTACTTC. Its protein product is CAIGRGGETQYF.

CDR3 residues: CASSFQGVRDYGYTF. DNA for the CDR3: TGTGCCAGCAGTTTCCAGGGGGTGAGGGACTATGGCTACACCTTC. The rearrangement joins TRBV28 to TRBJ1-2; 7 positions match TRBD1. This CDR3 is built from 15 residues. With V trimmed by 3 bases and J by 3 bases, 7 bases remained unmatched. Germline CDR1 is MDHEN and CDR2 is SYDVKM.

Here the CDR3 DNA reads TGTGCCAGCAGCCAAGGACAGGGCTCCTACGAGCAGTACTTC. Its translation: CASSQGQGSYEQYF. This sequence joins TRBV7-2 and TRBJ2-7; 8 bases align to TRBD1. Trimming removed 5 bases from V and 0 bases from J; junction bases left unmatched: 3. Germline assignment: CDR1 SGHTA and CDR2 FQGNSA. This CDR3 has 14 amino acids.

The rearrangement links TRBV27 to TRBJ1-2; 12 nucleotides line up with TRBD1. The CDR3 consists of 17 residues. CDR1 and CDR2 from the germline V gene are MNHEY and SMNVEV (reference sequence). J lost 6 bases, V lost 4 bases, and 12 bases had no gene match. The CDR3 reads CASSSISGQGASNGYTF. CDR3 DNA sequence: TGTGCCAGCAGTTCGATCTCGGGACAGGGGGCGTCAAATGGCTACACCTTC.

This chain connects TRBV29-1 to TRBJ2-1; 13 bases fit TRBD2. CDR3 length equals 15 residues. V lost 6 bases to trimming and J lost 5 bases; unmatched junction nucleotides: 7. CDR1 and CDR2 from the germline V gene are SQVTM and ANQGSEA. The chain's CDR3 is CSVHRGLAGNNEQFF. The CDR3 coding sequence is TGCAGCGTCCACCGGGGACTAGCGGGGAACAATGAGCAGTTCTTC.

This chain links TRBV6-1 with TRBJ1-1; D gene ambiguous. Germline CDR1 MNHNS, CDR2 SASEGT. The CDR3 length is 14 residues. The V gene lost 4 bases and the J gene lost 3 bases, with 12 bases spanning the gap. CDR3 protein: CASSGRTRYTEAFF. In nucleotides, the CDR3 is TGTGCCAGCAGTGGACGGACTCGCTACACTGAAGCTTTCTTT.

The chain uses TRBV19 and TRBJ1-1; no clear D gene. Germline CDR1 and CDR2: LNHDA and SQIVND (reference sequence). The V gene lost 5 bases and the J gene lost 0 bases, with 4 bases spanning the gap. The CDR3 is 12 amino acids. DNA for the CDR3: TGTGCCAGTAGTTTCTTGAACACTGAAGCTTTCTTT. Protein: CASSFLNTEAFF. Full variable domain (remainder filled in from reference TRBV19 and TRBJ1-1): DGGITQSPKYLFRKEGQNVTLSCEQNLNHDAMYWYRQDPGQGLRLIYYSQIVNDFQKGDIAEGYSVSREKKESFPLTVTSAQKNPTAFYLCASSFLNTEAFFGQGTRLTVV.

The chain employs TRBV10-3 and TRBJ1-2; 7 nucleotides match TRBD1. Germline trimming cut 6 bases from V and 8 bases from J; bases unmatched to any gene: 15. This CDR3 region has 15 residues. CDR1 and CDR2 (germline): ENHRY, SYGVKD. CDR3 coding DNA: TGTGCCATCAGAGACTTTGAAGGGGGCGCCGGGGGCTACACCTTC. Translation: CAIRDFEGGAGGYTF.

In DNA form, the CDR3 reads TGTGCCAGCAGTTTAGGGCGCCAGCGGGATCTGCAAGAGACCCAGTACTTC. Protein sequence: CASSLGRQRDLQETQYF. The V and J genes are TRBV28 and TRBJ2-5; 7 positions match TRBD2. Germline trimming cut 2 bases from V and 2 bases from J; bases unmatched to any gene: 11. Germline V CDR1 and CDR2: MDHEN, SYDVKM. This CDR3 has 17 amino acids.

Comments on this clone: The limits of the CDR3 on the DNA are not certain, so only TCRdb's listed CDR3 is given. The rearrangement joins TRBV14 to TRBJ1-2; the tabulated D call, TRBD1, remains unverified against the DNA. The CDR3 adds up to 13 amino acids, both ends counted. The germline V gene encodes CDR1 SGHDN and CDR2 FVKESK. The chain's CDR3 is CASSQVGQGTSTF.

V and J are TRBV28 and TRBJ2-5, with 7 bases matching TRBD1. The CDR3 is 15 residues long. With 2 bases clipped from V and 2 bases from J, the junction kept 5 bases outside the gene matches. Germline V gives CDR1 MDHEN, CDR2 SYDVKM. CDR3 protein: CASSLRFRGQETQYF. CDR3 coding DNA: TGTGCCAGCAGTTTAAGGTTCAGGGGGCAAGAGACCCAGTACTTC.

This clone was counted only a few times. The chain combines TRBV6-5 with TRBJ2-7; 12 bases line up with TRBD1. CDR1 is MNHEY, CDR2 SVGAGI, per germline. The CDR3 has 14 residues. The V and J ends lost 6 bases and 6 bases, in that order; junction bases with no gene match: 6. Here the CDR3 DNA reads TGTGCCAGCAGCACCGGGACAGGGGGCGCCGAGCAGTACTTC. Its translation: CASSTGTGGAEQYF.

This clone was detected a few times. The chain couples TRBV6-6 to TRBJ2-7; the D gene is possibly TRBD2 (6 bases). The CDR3 is 13 residues long. Trimming removed 4 bases at V and 9 bases at J, with 16 bases between. Germline V lookup: CDR1 MNHNY, CDR2 SVGAGI (reference sequence). CDR3 loop: CASSWEQIGGQYF. CDR3 nucleotide sequence: TGTGCCAGCAGTTGGGAACAGATCGGGGGGCAGTACTTC.

The rearrangement uses TRBV5-1 and TRBJ2-5, with TRBD2 identical over 8 bases. The length of the CDR3 is 14 residues. Germline values: CDR1 SGHRS, CDR2 YFSETQ. After removal of 4 bases from V and 0 bases from J, the junction contained 2 bases not matched to a gene. The CDR3 protein is CASSPGLDQETQYF. In nucleotides, the CDR3 is TGCGCCAGCAGCCCGGGACTAGACCAAGAGACCCAGTACTTC.

This sequence joins TRBV7-9 and TRBJ1-1; TRBD1 is a possible D gene (6 bases). The CDR3 totals 14 residues. Trimming removed 1 base at V and 6 bases at J, with 12 bases between. Germline lookup yields CDR1 SEHNR and CDR2 FQNEAQ (reference sequence). DNA for the CDR3: TGTGCCAGCAGCTTAGGAGGGGGTCGGCCTGAAGCTTTCTTT. Protein sequence: CASSLGGGRPEAFF.

The chain couples TRBV7-2 to TRBJ1-5, with D uncertain. V gave up 4 bases and J gave up 0 bases, with 10 bases separating them. CDR3 size: 15 residues. Germline V gene lookup returns CDR1 SGHTA and CDR2 FQGNSA. CDR3 region: CASSYRPHSNQPQHF. CDR3 coding DNA: TGTGCCAGCAGCTACAGACCGCATAGCAATCAGCCCCAGCATTTT.

The CDR3 region has the DNA TGTGCCAGCAGTGCGGAGGGGTTCCGGCATTTT. Residues: CASSAEGFRHF. The chain employs TRBV2 and TRBJ1-5; perhaps TRBD1 as D (5 bases). Germline CDR1 and CDR2: SNHLY and FYNNEI. Deletions cut 4 bases from V and 15 bases from J, with 13 bases between. The CDR3 totals 11 residues.

V gene TRBV5-4 combines with J gene TRBJ2-2, with D possibly TRBD2 on 6 matching bases. The germline V gene encodes CDR1 SGHNT and CDR2 YYREEE (reference sequence). The ends were cut back, 6 bases at V and 1 base at J, with 16 bases in the middle. This CDR3 has 16 residues. As DNA, the CDR3 is TGTGCCAGCATACCCGACGGGACTCTGAACACCGGGGAGCTGTTTTTT. It codes for CASIPDGTLNTGELFF. Looking up the rest from reference TRBV5-4 and TRBJ2-2 gives the full variable domain: ETGVTQSPTHLIKTRGQQVTLRCSSQSGHNTVSWYQQALGQGPQFIFQYYREEENGRGNFPPRFSGLQFPNYSSELNVNALELDDSALYLCASIPDGTLNTGELFFGEGSRLTVL.

The gene calls are TRBV15 and TRBJ2-5, with D unresolved. This CDR3 is built from 13 residues. In germline, CDR1 is LNHNV, CDR2 YYDKDF (reference sequence). V lost 4 bases and J lost 6, with 12 bases in between. The DNA of the CDR3 is TGTGCCACCAGCACAAGCCCAGGTCAGACCCAGTACTTC. This encodes CATSTSPGQTQYF.